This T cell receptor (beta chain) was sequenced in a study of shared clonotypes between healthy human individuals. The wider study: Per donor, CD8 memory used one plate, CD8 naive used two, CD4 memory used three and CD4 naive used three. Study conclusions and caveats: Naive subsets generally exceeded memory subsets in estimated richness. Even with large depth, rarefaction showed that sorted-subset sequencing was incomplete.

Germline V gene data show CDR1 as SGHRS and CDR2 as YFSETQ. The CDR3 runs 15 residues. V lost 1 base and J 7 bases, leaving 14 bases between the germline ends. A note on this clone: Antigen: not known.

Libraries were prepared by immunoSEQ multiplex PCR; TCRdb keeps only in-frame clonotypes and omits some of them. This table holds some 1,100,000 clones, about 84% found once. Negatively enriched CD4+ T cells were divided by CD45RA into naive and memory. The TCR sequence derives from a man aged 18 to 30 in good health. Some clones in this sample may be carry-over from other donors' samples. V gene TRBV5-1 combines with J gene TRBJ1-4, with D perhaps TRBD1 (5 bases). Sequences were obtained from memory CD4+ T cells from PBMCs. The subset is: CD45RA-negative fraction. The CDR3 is CASSLSGAGGEKLFF. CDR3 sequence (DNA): TGCGCCAGCAGCTTGAGCGGGGCAGGTGGTGAAAAACTGTTTTTT. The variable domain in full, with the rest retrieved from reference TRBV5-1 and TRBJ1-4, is KAGVTQTPRYLIKTRGQQVTLSCSPISGHRSVSWYQQTPGQGLQFLFEYFSETQRNKGNFPGRFSGRQFSNSRSEMNVSTLELGDSALYLCASSLSGAGGEKLFFGSGTQLSVL.